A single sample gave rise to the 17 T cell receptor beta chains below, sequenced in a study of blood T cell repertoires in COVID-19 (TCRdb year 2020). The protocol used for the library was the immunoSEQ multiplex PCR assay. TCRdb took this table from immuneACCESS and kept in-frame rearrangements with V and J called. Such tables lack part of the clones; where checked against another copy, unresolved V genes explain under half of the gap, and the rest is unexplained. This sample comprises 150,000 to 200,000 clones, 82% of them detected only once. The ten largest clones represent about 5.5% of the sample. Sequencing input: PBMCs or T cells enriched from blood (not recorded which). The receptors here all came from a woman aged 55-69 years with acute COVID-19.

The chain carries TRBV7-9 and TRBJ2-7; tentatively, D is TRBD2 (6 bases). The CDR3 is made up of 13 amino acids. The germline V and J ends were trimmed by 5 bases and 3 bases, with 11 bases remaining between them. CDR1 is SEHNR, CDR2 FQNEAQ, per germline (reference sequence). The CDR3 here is CASSTGTFYEQYF. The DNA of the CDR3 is TGTGCCAGCAGCACCGGGACTTTCTACGAGCAGTACTTC. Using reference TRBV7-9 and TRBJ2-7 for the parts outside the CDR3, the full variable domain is DTGVSQNPRHKITKRGQNVTFRCDPISEHNRLYWYRQTLGQGPEFLTYFQNEAQLEKSRLLSDRFSAERPKGSFSTLEIQRTEQGDSAMYLCASSTGTFYEQYFGPGTRLTVT.

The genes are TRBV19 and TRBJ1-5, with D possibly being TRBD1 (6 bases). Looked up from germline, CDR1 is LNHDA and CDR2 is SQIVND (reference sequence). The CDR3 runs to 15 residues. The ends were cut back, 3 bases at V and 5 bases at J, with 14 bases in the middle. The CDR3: CASSITGQLHQPQHF. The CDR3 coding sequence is TGTGCCAGTAGTATTACAGGACAGTTACATCAGCCCCAGCATTTT.

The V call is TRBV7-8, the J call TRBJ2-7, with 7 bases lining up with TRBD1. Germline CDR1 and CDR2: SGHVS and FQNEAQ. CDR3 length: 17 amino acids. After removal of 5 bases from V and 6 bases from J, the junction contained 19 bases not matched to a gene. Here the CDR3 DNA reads TGTGCCAGCAGCCCCCCATACAGACAGGGTGGGTTGGTCGAGCAGTACTTC. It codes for CASSPPYRQGGLVEQYF.

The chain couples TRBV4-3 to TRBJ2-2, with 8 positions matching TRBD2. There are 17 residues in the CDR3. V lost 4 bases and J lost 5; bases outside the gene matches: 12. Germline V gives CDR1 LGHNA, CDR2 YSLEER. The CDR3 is CASSPGGAWGRTGELFF. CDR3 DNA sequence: TGCGCCAGCAGCCCCGGGGGGGCCTGGGGTCGGACCGGGGAGCTGTTTTTT.

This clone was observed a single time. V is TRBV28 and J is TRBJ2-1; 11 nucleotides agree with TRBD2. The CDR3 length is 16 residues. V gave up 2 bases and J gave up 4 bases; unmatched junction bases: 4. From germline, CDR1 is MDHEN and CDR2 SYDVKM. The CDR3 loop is CASSLELAGVYNEQFF. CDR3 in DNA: TGTGCCAGCAGTTTAGAACTAGCGGGAGTTTACAATGAGCAGTTCTTC.

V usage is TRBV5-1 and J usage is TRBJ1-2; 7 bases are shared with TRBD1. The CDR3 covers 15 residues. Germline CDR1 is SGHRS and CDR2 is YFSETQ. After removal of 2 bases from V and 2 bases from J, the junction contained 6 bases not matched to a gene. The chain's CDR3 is CASSFGQAKNYGYTF. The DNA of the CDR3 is TGCGCCAGCAGCTTTGGACAGGCGAAAAACTATGGCTACACCTTC. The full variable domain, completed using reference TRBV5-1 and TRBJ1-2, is KAGVTQTPRYLIKTRGQQVTLSCSPISGHRSVSWYQQTPGQGLQFLFEYFSETQRNKGNFPGRFSGRQFSNSRSEMNVSTLELGDSALYLCASSFGQAKNYGYTFGSGTRLTVV.

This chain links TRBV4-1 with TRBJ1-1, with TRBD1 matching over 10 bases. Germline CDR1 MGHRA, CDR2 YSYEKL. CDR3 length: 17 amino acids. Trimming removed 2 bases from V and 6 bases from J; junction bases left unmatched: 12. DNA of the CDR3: TGCGCCAGCAGCCAAAGCCTTCCGGGACAGGGGTCTCCTGAAGCTTTCTTT. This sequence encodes CASSQSLPGQGSPEAFF.

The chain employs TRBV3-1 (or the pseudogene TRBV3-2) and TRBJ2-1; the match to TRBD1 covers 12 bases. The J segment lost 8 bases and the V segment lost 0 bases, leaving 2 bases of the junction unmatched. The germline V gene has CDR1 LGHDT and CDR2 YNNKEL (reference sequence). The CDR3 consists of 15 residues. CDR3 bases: TGTGCCAGCAGCCAAGACGGGACAGGGGGCCATGAGCAGTTCTTC. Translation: CASSQDGTGGHEQFF.

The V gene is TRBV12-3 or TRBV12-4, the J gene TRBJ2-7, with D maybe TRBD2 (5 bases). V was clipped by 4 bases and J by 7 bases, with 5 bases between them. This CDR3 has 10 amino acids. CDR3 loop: CASSSGEQYF. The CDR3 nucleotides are TGTGCCAGCAGTTCGGGGGAGCAGTACTTC.

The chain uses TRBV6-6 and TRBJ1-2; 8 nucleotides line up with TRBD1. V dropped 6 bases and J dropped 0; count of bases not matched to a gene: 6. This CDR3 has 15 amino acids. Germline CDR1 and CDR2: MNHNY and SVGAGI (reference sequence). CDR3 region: CASRQKQGANYGYTF. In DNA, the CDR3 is TGTGCCAGCAGACAGAAACAGGGGGCTAACTATGGCTACACCTTC.

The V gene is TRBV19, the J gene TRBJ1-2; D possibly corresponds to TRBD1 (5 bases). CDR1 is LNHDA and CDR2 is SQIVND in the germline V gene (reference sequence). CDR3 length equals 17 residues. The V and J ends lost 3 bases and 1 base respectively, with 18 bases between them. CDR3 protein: CASSISNRQSYNYGYTF. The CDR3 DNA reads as TGTGCCAGTAGTATTAGTAATCGACAGAGCTATAACTATGGCTACACCTTC. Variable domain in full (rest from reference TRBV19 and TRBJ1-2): DGGITQSPKYLFRKEGQNVTLSCEQNLNHDAMYWYRQDPGQGLRLIYYSQIVNDFQKGDIAEGYSVSREKKESFPLTVTSAQKNPTAFYLCASSISNRQSYNYGYTFGSGTRLTVV.

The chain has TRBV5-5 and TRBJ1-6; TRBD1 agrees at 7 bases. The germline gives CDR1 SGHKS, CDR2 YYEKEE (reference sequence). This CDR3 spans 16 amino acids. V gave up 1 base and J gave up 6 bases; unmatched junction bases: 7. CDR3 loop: CASSLTGAVGNSPLHF. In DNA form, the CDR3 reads TGTGCCAGCAGCTTGACAGGGGCCGTCGGTAATTCACCCCTCCACTTT.

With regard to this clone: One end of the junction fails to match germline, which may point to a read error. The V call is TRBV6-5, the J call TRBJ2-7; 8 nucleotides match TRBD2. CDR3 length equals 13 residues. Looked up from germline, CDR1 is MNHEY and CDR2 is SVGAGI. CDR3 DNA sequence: TGTGCCGGCAGAGGTAGCGGGGCCTACGAGCAGTACTTC. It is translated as CAGRGSGAYEQYF.

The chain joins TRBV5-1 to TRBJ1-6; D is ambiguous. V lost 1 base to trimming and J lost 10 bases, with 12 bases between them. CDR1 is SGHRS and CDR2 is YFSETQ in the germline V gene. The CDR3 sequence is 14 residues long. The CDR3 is CASSLQEAGSPLHF. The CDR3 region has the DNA TGCGCCAGCAGCTTGCAGGAAGCGGGGTCACCCCTCCACTTT.

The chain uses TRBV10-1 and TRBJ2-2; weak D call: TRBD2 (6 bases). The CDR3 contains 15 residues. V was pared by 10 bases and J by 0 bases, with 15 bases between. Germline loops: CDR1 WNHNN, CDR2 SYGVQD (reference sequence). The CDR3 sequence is CATNEGGPNTGELFF. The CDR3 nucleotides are TGCGCCACCAATGAAGGAGGGCCGAACACCGGGGAGCTGTTTTTT.

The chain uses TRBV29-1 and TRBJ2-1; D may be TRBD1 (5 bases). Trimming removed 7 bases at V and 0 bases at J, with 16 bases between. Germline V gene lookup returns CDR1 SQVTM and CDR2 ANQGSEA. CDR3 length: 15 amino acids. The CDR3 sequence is CSAKTAPSSYNEQFF. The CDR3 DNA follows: TGCAGCGCTAAGACAGCACCAAGCTCCTACAATGAGCAGTTCTTC.

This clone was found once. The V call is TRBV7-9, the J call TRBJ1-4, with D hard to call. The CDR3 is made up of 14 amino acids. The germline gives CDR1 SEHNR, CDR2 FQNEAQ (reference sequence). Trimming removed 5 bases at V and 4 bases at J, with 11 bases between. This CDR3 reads CASSLGGVNEKLFF. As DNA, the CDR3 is TGTGCCAGCAGCCTCGGCGGCGTTAATGAAAAACTGTTTTTT.